The present T cell receptor (beta chain) was sequenced within a study of early T cells in non-severe SARS-CoV-2 infection. Across the whole study: Unsorted whole-blood RNA was sequenced in bulk, leaving chains unpaired. Findings and limits, study-wide: Private and CD4 specificities were missed by VDJdb matching, which favored anti-spike CD8 responses.

Ten or more counts support this clonotype. Its antigen is still unknown. Germline loops: CDR1 SQVTM, CDR2 ANQGSEA. J gave up 6 bases and V 6 bases, and 8 bases lay outside the gene matches. CDR3 length: 13 amino acids. Researchers tagged individual cDNA molecules with unique molecular identifiers. TCRdb processed the 5' RACE reads anew with MiXCR; each CDR3 protein has one entry. The sample includes some 25,000 distinct CDR3 sequences, 4.3% seen only once; the top ten take around 16%. The rearrangement joins TRBV29-1 to TRBJ2-7; 10 nucleotides agree with TRBD1. This TCR was recovered from an adult who was a healthcare worker with PCR-confirmed SARS-CoV-2 infection or an uninfected control (not recorded which). The sequenced sample consisted of whole blood. CDR3 loop: CSVGTGEFFEQYF. The CDR3 nucleotides are TGCAGCGTCGGGACAGGGGAGTTCTTCGAGCAGTACTTC.